Included here is one T cell receptor (beta chain) sequence, with context. Its specific antigen is unknown. No qualities accompany the bases; no much larger clone lies one base away. The trial excluded patients who had a history of autoimmune disease or were on systemic immunosuppression. In every dose cohort, peripheral blood was drawn for TCR sequencing at baseline, cycle 4 day 1, and cycle 7 day 1. Samples were obtained from an open-label, multicenter, first-in-human phase I dose-escalation trial of ivuxolimab. Adults with locally advanced or metastatic melanoma, renal cell, hepatocellular, or head and neck squamous cell carcinoma were enrolled in the trial. Before TCR sequencing, CD4+ and CD8+ T cells were separately sorted from peripheral blood. This entry comes from a study of OX40 agonist ivuxolimab in advanced cancers. General notes on the study: The costimulatory receptor OX40 (CD134) was targeted by ivuxolimab, a fully human IgG2 agonistic monoclonal antibody. The paper covers the monotherapy dose-escalation part of the phase I ivuxolimab trial, which included N of about 50 patients. Of the approximately 50 dose-escalation patients, hepatocellular carcinoma was present in around 20, melanoma in approximately 15, renal cell carcinoma in 9 and head and neck cancer in 9. Partial responses occurred in three dose-escalation patients: two with cutaneous melanoma and one with hepatocellular carcinoma. The point of sequencing TCRbeta in the periphery was to test whether ivuxolimab changed TCR sequence diversity and drove clonal T-cell expansion. Intravenous ivuxolimab was administered to patients every 2 weeks at six dose levels: 0.01, 0.1, 0.3, 1.5, 3 and 10 mg/kg. In the dose-escalation cohort, 75% to 85% of patients were male, and the mean age was 60 years with a range of about 23 to 79. Prior anti-PD-1, anti-PD-L1 or anti-CTLA-4 therapy was permitted, and checkpoint inhibitors had been received by roughly two fifths of dose-escalation patients. Overall study results and their limits: Low levels of normalized T-cell clonal expansion were also seen in some nonresponding patients. After ivuxolimab, CD8+ T cells had more expanded clones than CD4+ T cells on average. At doses from 0.1 to 3.0 mg/kg, clonal expansion was seen in both CD4+ and CD8+ blood T cells between baseline and week 6. Partial responders in the 0.1-3.0 mg/kg groups had among the lowest normalized peripheral clonal expansion, especially among CD8+ T cells. The antigen specificity of the peripheral T cells that underwent clonal expansion was not determined.

To sequence the TCRbeta CDR3 region, genomic DNA was isolated from the sorted cells. TCRbeta CDR3 regions were sequenced using the immunoSEQ Assay. TCRdb holds this immuneACCESS table with in-frame rearrangements only. Some clones are missing; in checked studies, unresolved V genes explain under half, and the rest has no known cause. This sample has about 50,000 clones in its table, and about 80% of those were observed once. The top ten clonotypes cover around 4.2% of the sample. From a lookup of the germline V gene, CDR1 and CDR2 are SNHLY and FYNNEI. Relative to germline, V is missing 4 bases and J is missing 9 bases, with 6 bases of the junction outside any gene match. There are 14 amino acids in the CDR3, from cysteine to phenylalanine inclusive. Only CDR3 DNA remains: 42 bases, in frame from the first base.

In this chain, TRBV2 is recombined with TRBJ2-7; 13 central nucleotides agree with TRBD2. This clonotype was sampled from an adult with an advanced solid tumor such as melanoma, head and neck, liver or kidney cancer. The specimen comprised CD4+ or CD8+ T cells sorted from blood, sampled in a trial of the OX40 agonist ivuxolimab. In nucleotides, the sequence is TGTGCCAGCAGTGGGACTAGCGGGAGAAGTAGGCAGTACTTC. This gives the protein CASSGTSGRSRQYF.